This TCR beta chain was found in a study of blood T cell repertoires in COVID-19. Overall study context: Samples taken during acute and convalescent COVID-19 were collected in the United States, Italy and Spain. T cells, B-cell-depleted T cells, or PBMCs provided the cDNA or gDNA that served as material.

Method: immunoSEQ multiplex PCR; TCRdb's copy keeps in-frame clones and lacks some. The profile shows over 120,000 clones, roughly 83% of them singletons. Patients at the Seattle site were enrolled during active infection and followed longitudinally. Trimming cost V 4 bases and J 7 bases; bases outside gene matches: 8. Germline V gene lookup returns CDR1 MGHDK and CDR2 SYGVNS. The CDR3 consists of 15 residues. The J gene is TRBJ2-7, the V gene TRBV25-1; 12 bases line up with TRBD1. The sequence was obtained from a woman in her 70s with COVID-19, enrolled during active disease. Material: peripheral blood. This CDR3 is CASSVAGQGAGEQYF. CDR3 nucleotides: TGTGCCAGCAGTGTCGCGGGACAGGGGGCTGGGGAGCAGTACTTC.